This TCR beta chain appears in the sequencing data of a study of cytomegalovirus exposure and HLA in healthy donors. With 60 Vbeta and 13 Jbeta primers, the PCR was carried out. Here immunoSEQ multiplex PCR was the method, and the copy in TCRdb shows in-frame clones only, minus some. The top ten hold about 1.2% of the sample, which has under 150,000 clones, roughly 80% seen once. This CDR3 has 16 amino acids. V was clipped by 0 bases and J by 0 bases, with 11 bases between them. Germline values: CDR1 MGHRA, CDR2 YSYEKL. What was sequenced was PBMCs. The clonotype originates from a boy between 10 and 17 years old in good health and CMV-seronegative. The chain links TRBV4-1 to TRBJ1-1, with D possibly matching TRBD1 (6 bases). CDR3 in DNA: TGCGCCAGCAGCCAAGATAGCGGGGGGCTGAACACTGAAGCTTTCTTT. This translates into CASSQDSGGLNTEAFF.